The 27 T cell receptor beta chains reported below all come from one sample, sequenced in a study of molecular identifiers for immune sequencing clone quantification. TCRdb independently ran MiXCR on the PCR reads; one entry per CDR3 protein. Of approximately 550,000 distinct CDR3 sequences listed, 20% to 25% were seen once; the top ten hold roughly 0.81%. Sequenced input: naive CD8+ T cells from blood, with Jurkat cell RNA spiked in. Subset defined: FACS-sorted CD8+CD4-CCR7+CD45RA+ naive T cells. These receptors came from a human donor in good health. Some libraries in this study had Jurkat cell RNA spiked in.

This clonotype was detected ten times or more. The rearrangement uses TRBV7-2 and TRBJ2-3; 7 nucleotides match TRBD2. V shed 3 bases and J 2 bases; nucleotides not matched to a gene: 11. The CDR3 totals 17 residues. The germline V gene encodes CDR1 SGHTA and CDR2 FQGNSA. The CDR3 DNA is TGTGCCAGCAGCTTTCTTTTTGCGGGAGCATACACAGATACGCAGTATTTT. Its translation is CASSFLFAGAYTDTQYF. Full variable domain (outside the CDR3, taken from reference TRBV7-2 and TRBJ2-3): GAGVSQSPSNKVTEKGKDVELRCDPISGHTALYWYRQSLGQGLEFLIYFQGNSAPDKSGLPSDRFSAERTGGSVSTLTIQRTQQEDSAVYLCASSFLFAGAYTDTQYFGPGTRLTVL.

Ten or more counts support this clonotype. The V call is TRBV4-1, the J call TRBJ1-1, with 7 bases aligning to TRBD1. Trimming took 7 bases from V and 1 from J; bases not matched to a gene: 6. Germline values: CDR1 MGHRA, CDR2 YSYEKL. The length of the CDR3 is 14 residues. The CDR3 here is CASTMGQSNTEAFF. CDR3 DNA sequence: TGCGCCAGCACAATGGGACAGTCGAACACTGAAGCTTTCTTT.

The CDR3 nucleotides are TGTGCCAGCAGGGGCCTAGCGGGAGGAAGCACAGATACGCAGTATTTT. Amino acid sequence: CASRGLAGGSTDTQYF. This chain connects TRBV27 to TRBJ2-3, with 11 bases identical to TRBD2. After removal of 6 bases from V and 0 bases from J, the junction contained 5 bases not matched to a gene. CDR3 length: 16 residues. Germline V gene data show CDR1 as MNHEY and CDR2 as SMNVEV (reference sequence).

This clonotype was detected a few times. The chain employs TRBV9 and TRBJ2-7; D is possibly TRBD2 (6 bases). The CDR3 is made up of 15 amino acids. V lost 0 bases, J lost 3 bases, and 13 bases lay in between. The germline V gene encodes CDR1 SGDLS and CDR2 YYNGEE. The CDR3: CASSVGVAEYYEQYF. CDR3 in DNA: TGTGCCAGCAGCGTAGGAGTAGCGGAGTACTACGAGCAGTACTTC.

This clonotype was counted ten times or more. The rearrangement links TRBV21-1 to TRBJ2-7. TRBV21-1 is a pseudogene. The CDR3 runs 13 residues. DNA for the CDR3: TGTGCCAGCAGCAAAGGTGTGGGCTACGAGCAGTACTTC. The encoded protein is CASSKGVGYEQYF.

In this sample, this clonotype turned up many times. In nucleotides, the CDR3 is TGTGCCAGCAGCCAAGGAGTCAGAAGTAGCACAGATACGCAGTATTTT. Translating gives CASSQGVRSSTDTQYF. This sequence joins TRBV3-1 and TRBJ2-3; no reliable D call. V shed 1 base and J shed 0 bases, with 11 bases lying between them. Germline CDR1 and CDR2: LGHDT and YNNKEL (reference sequence). The CDR3 spans 16 residues.

In the case of this clonotype: Possible read error: a much larger clone is one base away. The chain recombines TRBV6-5 with TRBJ1-5; possibly TRBD1 for D (5 bases). There are 14 residues in the CDR3. CDR1 and CDR2 (germline): MNHEY, SVGAGI. The V end was cut by 10 bases, the J end by 2 bases, with 15 bases between. CDR3 sequence (DNA): TGTGCCACCAACCAGGGTTTTGGCAATCAGCCCCAGCATTTT. Translated: CATNQGFGNQPQHF.

The sample holds many counts of this clonotype. The rearrangement links TRBV20-1 to TRBJ1-5; D is possibly TRBD1 (6 bases). The germline V gene encodes CDR1 DFQATT and CDR2 SNEGSKA (reference sequence). The V end was cut by 5 bases, the J end by 0 bases, with 8 bases between. The CDR3 runs to 13 residues. The CDR3 bases are TGCAGTGCTGAGGACAGTAGCAATCAGCCCCAGCATTTT. Translating gives CSAEDSSNQPQHF.

The table lists this clonotype with a few counts. The CDR3 sequence is CASVAGSSYEQYF. The DNA of the CDR3 is TGTGCCAGCGTAGCGGGAAGCTCCTACGAGCAGTACTTC. The chain carries TRBV28 and TRBJ2-7; TRBD2 aligns across 8 bases. CDR3 size: 13 residues. After removal of 8 bases from V and 0 bases from J, the junction contained 3 bases not matched to a gene. CDR1 is MDHEN, CDR2 SYDVKM, per germline.

This rearrangement joins TRBV7-9 to TRBJ1-1; D is undetermined. The CDR3 is 15 residues long. Germline V gives CDR1 SEHNR, CDR2 FQNEAQ (reference sequence). Trimming stripped 5 bases from V and 5 bases from J, with 18 bases between. The CDR3 DNA follows: TGTGCCAGCAGCCCACCGGGCTCCCCGGGGACTGAAGCTTTCTTT. Its translation: CASSPPGSPGTEAFF.

This clonotype appeared a few times. This chain uses TRBV27 with TRBJ2-1; D not resolved. Germline V gene data show CDR1 as MNHEY and CDR2 as SMNVEV (reference sequence). Trimming removed 6 bases from V and 3 bases from J, with 15 bases in between. The CDR3 runs 15 residues. CDR3 DNA: TGTGCCAGCAGCCCCGGGCCCCTGGGCTACAATGAGCAGTTCTTC. It encodes CASSPGPLGYNEQFF.

The V call is TRBV4-3, the J call TRBJ2-5; D is possibly TRBD2 (6 bases). This CDR3 has 14 amino acids. The germline V gene encodes CDR1 LGHNA and CDR2 YSLEER. V lost 3 bases and J lost 1, with 9 bases in between. CDR3 bases: TGCGCCAGCAGCCAGGGTAGCGGCCAAGAGACCCAGTACTTC. Residues: CASSQGSGQETQYF.

The sample holds one count of this clonotype. A much larger clone differs from this one at a single base, so this may be a read error. This rearrangement joins TRBV23-1 to TRBJ2-5, with D possibly matching TRBD2 (7 bases). TRBV23-1 is an ORF; its function is uncertain. Trimming removed 6 bases at V and 10 bases at J, with 27 bases between. CDR3 size: 16 residues. The CDR3 reads CASRGTLRGAHWIQYF. Written as DNA, the CDR3 is TGCGCCAGCAGGGGAACTTTACGGGGGGCTCATTGGATCCAGTACTTC.

This clonotype has only a few counts. The V call is TRBV5-3, the J call TRBJ2-3; a possible D gene is TRBD2 (6 bases). TRBV5-3 is an open reading frame whose function is uncertain. The CDR3 is 16 residues long. Trimming removed 8 bases from V and 2 bases from J, with 21 bases in between. CDR3 sequence reads: CASSPVLGLHTDTQYF. DNA of the CDR3: TGTGCCAGCAGCCCGGTCCTGGGACTGCACACAGATACGCAGTATTTT.

This clonotype has at least ten counts. The chain uses TRBV6-2 or TRBV6-3 and TRBJ1-1; 7 bases match TRBD1. Germline V gene sequence: CDR1 MNHEY, CDR2 SVGEGT. V shed 2 bases and J 6 bases; nucleotides not matched to a gene: 3. CDR3 length: 13 amino acids. The CDR3, as DNA: TGTGCCAGCAGTTACGGGGGACAGTCTGAAGCTTTCTTT. Amino acids: CASSYGGQSEAFF.

This clonotype was found many times. The V gene is TRBV9, the J gene TRBJ1-1, with a tentative D call TRBD1 (6 bases). The CDR3 consists of 16 residues. The germline V gene encodes CDR1 SGDLS and CDR2 YYNGEE. V was clipped by 4 bases and J by 2 bases, with 18 bases between them. CDR3 DNA: TGTGCCAGCAGCCCCGAGGGGGGACCTCCTAACACTGAAGCTTTCTTT. Residues: CASSPEGGPPNTEAFF.

This clonotype has at least ten counts. V is TRBV5-6 and J is TRBJ1-1; D is ambiguous. The CDR3 loop spans 17 amino acids. Trimming stripped 0 bases from V and 0 bases from J, with 15 bases between. CDR1 is SGHDT, CDR2 YYEEEE, per germline. The CDR3, as DNA: TGTGCCAGCAGCTTGGACCCCCGGGGTTGGGTGAACACTGAAGCTTTCTTT. The encoded protein is CASSLDPRGWVNTEAFF. The variable domain in full, with the rest retrieved from reference TRBV5-6 and TRBJ1-1, is DAGVTQSPTHLIKTRGQQVTLRCSPKSGHDTVSWYQQALGQGPQFIFQYYEEEERQRGNFPDRFSGHQFPNYSSELNVNALLLGDSALYLCASSLDPRGWVNTEAFFGQGTRLTVV.

There are many counts of this clonotype. This chain uses TRBV12-3 or TRBV12-4 with TRBJ2-3; TRBD1 might be the D (6 bases). The CDR3 is made up of 16 amino acids. Trimming shortened V by 5 bases and J by 2 bases, and 17 bases separated the two germline ends. CDR3 region: CASSPSGTPDTDTQYF. For the CDR3, the DNA is TGTGCCAGCAGTCCCTCCGGGACACCAGACACAGATACGCAGTATTTT.

In this sample, this clonotype turned up a few times. This sequence joins TRBV4-1 and TRBJ2-7, with D maybe TRBD2 (6 bases). The germline V and J ends were trimmed by 4 bases and 1 base, with 17 bases remaining between them. CDR1 MGHRA and CDR2 YSYEKL come from the germline V gene. The CDR3 covers 16 residues. CDR3 loop: CASSPSVAVRSYEQYF. The CDR3 DNA is TGCGCCAGCAGCCCCTCCGTAGCGGTAAGATCCTACGAGCAGTACTTC.

Of note for this clonotype: An end of the junction does not agree with germline; a read error may underlie this. The gene calls are TRBV27 and TRBJ1-1; 9 bases fit TRBD1. This CDR3 spans 15 amino acids. Germline-derived CDR1 and CDR2 are MNHEY and SMNVEV (reference sequence). CDR3 loop: CASSPQGQGWTEASF. DNA of the CDR3: TGTGCCAGCAGTCCACAGGGACAGGGTTGGACTGAAGCTTCCTTT.

The rearrangement links TRBV5-8 to TRBJ1-2; D uncertain. In germline, CDR1 is SGHTS, CDR2 YDEGEE. V lost 7 bases, J lost 6 bases, and 7 bases lay in between. The CDR3 covers 10 residues. CDR3 loop: CASSLNGYTF. The CDR3 DNA reads as TGTGCCAGCTCTCTGAATGGCTACACCTTC.

This clonotype was found many times. The gene calls are TRBV29-1 and TRBJ1-2; no firm D call. The V gene's germline CDR1 is SQVTM and CDR2 ANQGSEA. V shed 2 bases and J shed 5 bases, with 15 bases lying between them. This CDR3 region has 14 residues. CDR3 DNA sequence: TGCAGCGTTGAACCCCACAGTACCCCTTATGGCTACACCTTC. Residues: CSVEPHSTPYGYTF.

This clonotype was recorded many times. The V gene is TRBV6-6, the J gene TRBJ2-3; TRBD1 agrees at 10 bases. Looked up from germline, CDR1 is MNHNY and CDR2 is SVGAGI (reference sequence). V dropped 5 bases and J dropped 1; count of bases not matched to a gene: 9. The CDR3 runs to 17 residues. This CDR3 is CASSLYAGTGGTDTQYF. For the CDR3, the DNA is TGTGCCAGCAGTCTATACGCCGGGACAGGGGGCACAGATACGCAGTATTTT.

With respect to this clonotype: A read error may be the cause here, since a much bigger clone is one base away. The chain has TRBV7-9 and TRBJ2-5, with TRBD1 matching over 8 bases. Per the germline V gene, CDR1 is SEHNR and CDR2 is FQNEAQ (reference sequence). CDR3 length equals 15 residues. The V segment lost 0 bases and the J segment 4 bases; nucleotides outside the gene matches: 4. The DNA for the CDR3 is TGTGCCAGCAGCTTAGCGTTTGGACAGGGAGAGACCCAGTACTTC. Protein product: CASSLAFGQGETQYF.

The chain employs TRBV18 and TRBJ1-5, with 7 bases fitting TRBD1. With 3 bases clipped from V and 0 bases from J, the junction kept 11 bases outside the gene matches. Germline V gene sequence: CDR1 KGHSH, CDR2 LQKENI. The CDR3 spans 18 residues. The CDR3 bases are TGTGCCAGCTCACCCCCATTCGGACAGGAGCATAGCAATCAGCCCCAGCATTTT. It translates to CASSPPFGQEHSNQPQHF.

This clonotype was counted ten times or more. CDR3 nucleotide sequence: TGCAGTGCTAGAGCGGGGGGGCCCGGGGGCAATCAGCCCCAGCATTTT. Protein sequence: CSARAGGPGGNQPQHF. This rearrangement joins TRBV20-1 to TRBJ1-5, with D tentatively TRBD1 (6 bases). CDR3 size: 16 residues. From germline, CDR1 is DFQATT and CDR2 SNEGSKA (reference sequence). V was pared by 1 base and J by 2 bases, with 15 bases between.

In its sample, this clonotype was seen many times. The rearrangement joins TRBV4-1 to TRBJ2-7; TRBD1 might be the D (6 bases). Germline V gene lookup returns CDR1 MGHRA and CDR2 YSYEKL. CDR3 length equals 17 residues. The V gene lost 1 base and the J gene lost 0 bases, with 16 bases spanning the gap. The CDR3 protein is CASSQGGDTGISYEQYF. As DNA, the CDR3 is TGCGCCAGCAGCCAAGGAGGAGATACAGGGATCTCCTACGAGCAGTACTTC.